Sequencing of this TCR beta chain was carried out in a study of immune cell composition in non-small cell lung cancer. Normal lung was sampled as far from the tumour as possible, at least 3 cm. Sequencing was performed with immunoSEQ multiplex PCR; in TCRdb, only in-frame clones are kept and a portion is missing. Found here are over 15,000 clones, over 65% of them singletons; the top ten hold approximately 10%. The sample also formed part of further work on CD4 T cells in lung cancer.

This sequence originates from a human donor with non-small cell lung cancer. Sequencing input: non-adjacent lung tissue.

The CDR3: CASSPSLGQGFYEQYF. For the CDR3, the DNA is TGTGCCAGCTCACCATCCCTGGGACAGGGGTTCTACGAGCAGTACTTC. The chain joins TRBV18 to TRBJ2-7; 10 nucleotides line up with TRBD1. This CDR3 is built from 16 residues. The V gene's germline CDR1 is KGHSH and CDR2 LQKENI. The J segment lost 3 bases and the V segment lost 2 bases, leaving 7 bases of the junction unmatched.